The next 18 T cell receptor beta chains were all read from a single sample in a study of PD-1 blockade in classical Hodgkin lymphoma. This table comes from immunoSEQ multiplex PCR, and its TCRdb copy is limited to in-frame clones, with some not included. This sample has 23,000 or so clones, with more than 80% found just once. All patients experienced relapse after autologous stem cell transplantation, and brentuximab vedotin exposure was variable. The sample consisted of peripheral blood mononuclear cells (PBMCs), taken before the second cycle of nivolumab. The receptors come from a human donor with classical Hodgkin lymphoma.

This chain joins TRBV10-3 and TRBJ2-7; D ambiguous. CDR3 length equals 13 residues. Germline CDR1 and CDR2: ENHRY and SYGVKD. Trimming shortened V by 6 bases and J by 3 bases, and 12 bases separated the two germline ends. The CDR3 region has the DNA TGTGCCATCAGGGGTAGCACTTTCTACGAGCAGTACTTC. Protein: CAIRGSTFYEQYF.

This clone was counted only a few times. The rearrangement uses TRBV4-3 and TRBJ2-2, with D possibly TRBD2 on 5 matching bases. This CDR3 has 15 amino acids. Germline V CDR1 and CDR2: LGHNA, YSLEER. V shed 4 bases and J shed 6 bases, with 15 bases lying between them. DNA for the CDR3: TGCGCCAGCAGCCCCTCCCTACTAGTTGCCGGGGAGCTGTTTTTT. Encoded protein: CASSPSLLVAGELFF.

The V call is TRBV28, the J call TRBJ2-4, with D possibly matching TRBD2 (6 bases). Germline lookup yields CDR1 MDHEN and CDR2 SYDVKM. Trimming pared 3 bases from V and 6 bases from J, leaving 9 bases between. CDR3 size: 13 residues. The CDR3 sequence: CASSLGRGNIQYF. CDR3 nucleotides: TGTGCCAGCAGTTTGGGGCGGGGAAACATTCAGTACTTC.

The chain has TRBV7-9 and TRBJ1-2; D call uncertain. CDR1 and CDR2 from the germline V gene are SEHNR and FQNEAQ (reference sequence). There are 13 residues in the CDR3. The V end lost 3 bases, the J end lost 2 bases, and 7 bases lay between the germline ends. CDR3 region: CASSFGVNYGYTF. The CDR3 nucleotides are TGTGCCAGCAGCTTTGGGGTCAACTATGGCTACACCTTC. Full variable domain (rest looked up from reference TRBV7-9 and TRBJ1-2): DTGVSQNPRHKITKRGQNVTFRCDPISEHNRLYWYRQTLGQGPEFLTYFQNEAQLEKSRLLSDRFSAERPKGSFSTLEIQRTEQGDSAMYLCASSFGVNYGYTFGSGTRLTVV.

V usage is TRBV18 and J usage is TRBJ2-1, with 7 bases that match TRBD2. Trimming took 3 bases from V and 7 from J; bases not matched to a gene: 6. This CDR3 has 14 residues. Germline CDR1 KGHSH, CDR2 LQKENI. DNA for the CDR3: TGTGCCAGCTCACCCCTAAGGGAGGGTAATGAGCAGTTCTTC. Translating it yields CASSPLREGNEQFF.

This sequence joins TRBV6-1 and TRBJ1-2; D may be TRBD1 (5 bases). Trimming removed 4 bases from V and 7 bases from J, with 16 bases in between. The germline gives CDR1 MNHNS, CDR2 SASEGT. The CDR3 loop spans 14 amino acids. CDR3 DNA: TGTGCCAGCAGTGCCCAGGGAGAATTAGGTGGCTACACCTTC. Its translation is CASSAQGELGGYTF.

This chain joins TRBV28 and TRBJ2-5; possibly TRBD1 for D (5 bases). With the DNA end fitting TRBJ2-7 better, the J assignment may be wrong. CDR1 MDHEN and CDR2 SYDVKM come from the germline V gene. The CDR3 has 14 amino acids. CDR3 loop: CASSDVGQNYEQYF. In DNA, the CDR3 is TGTGCCAGCAGTGACGTCGGACAAAACTACGAGCAGTACTTC.

The J gene is TRBJ1-2, the V gene TRBV6-5; 8 nucleotides align to TRBD1. Germline-derived CDR1 and CDR2 are MNHEY and SVGAGI. Trimming cost V 0 bases and J 7 bases; bases outside gene matches: 7. This CDR3 comprises 15 residues. The CDR3 DNA follows: TGTGCCAGCAGTTACTCATGGACAGGGCCTTCTGGCTACACCTTC. Translation: CASSYSWTGPSGYTF.

This chain joins TRBV2 and TRBJ1-1, with TRBD1 matching 9 bases. CDR3 size: 18 residues. V dropped 2 bases and J dropped 0; count of bases not matched to a gene: 10. Per the germline V gene, CDR1 is SNHLY and CDR2 is FYNNEI. Written as DNA, the CDR3 is TGTGCCAGCAGTGAAAGGGGTTCGGGACAGGGTATGAACACTGAAGCTTTCTTT. It is translated as CASSERGSGQGMNTEAFF.

The gene calls are TRBV28 and TRBJ1-5, with 7 bases identical to TRBD1. The CDR3 is 15 amino acids. Germline lookup yields CDR1 MDHEN and CDR2 SYDVKM. J was trimmed by 3 bases and V by 6 bases; bases with no gene match: 8. CDR3 in amino acids: CASRPRGPFNQPQHF. In DNA form, the CDR3 reads TGTGCCAGCAGGCCTAGGGGGCCCTTCAATCAGCCCCAGCATTTT.

A word on this clone: The CDR3 carries no conserved terminal phenylalanine or tryptophan, so it likely arises from a read error. J is TRBJ2-7 and V is TRBV2; 7 bases are a match to TRBD1. The CDR3 loop spans 14 amino acids. J lost 6 bases, V lost 5 bases, and 10 bases had no gene match. Germline-derived CDR1 and CDR2 are SNHLY and FYNNEI. This chain's CDR3 is CASSTRGTAAEQYL. Here the CDR3 DNA reads TGTGCCAGCAGTACAAGAGGGACAGCAGCCGAGCAGTACCTC.

The gene calls are TRBV27 and TRBJ1-4; D remains ambiguous. V was cut by 1 base and J by 4 bases, with 7 bases left in between. The CDR3 loop spans 14 amino acids. CDR1 and CDR2 (germline): MNHEY, SMNVEV (reference sequence). The CDR3 DNA is TGTGCCAGCAGTTTATTACAGTTTAATGAAAAACTGTTTTTT. Translated: CASSLLQFNEKLFF.

The sample holds a few counts of this clone. The rearrangement joins TRBV25-1 to TRBJ2-7, with 9 bases aligning to TRBD1. CDR3 size: 14 residues. V dropped 7 bases and J dropped 5; count of bases not matched to a gene: 9. Per germline, CDR1 MGHDK and CDR2 SYGVNS. CDR3 sequence: CASTTGTGRDEQYF. The CDR3 region has the DNA TGTGCCAGCACTACCGGGACAGGGAGGGACGAGCAGTACTTC.

This clone was recorded only once. The chain couples TRBV25-1 to TRBJ1-1; perhaps TRBD1 as D (6 bases). V lost 1 base and J 6 bases, leaving 15 bases between the germline ends. CDR1 and CDR2 (germline): MGHDK, SYGVNS. This CDR3 spans 15 amino acids. The CDR3 loop is CASSESSGVISEAFF. Written as DNA, the CDR3 is TGTGCCAGCAGTGAATCTTCAGGGGTGATCTCTGAAGCTTTCTTT.

V gene TRBV7-2 combines with J gene TRBJ2-7; possibly TRBD2 for D (5 bases). Germline V gene sequence: CDR1 SGHTA, CDR2 FQGNSA. The CDR3 spans 12 residues. V lost 5 bases, J lost 3 bases, and 8 bases lay in between. CDR3 nucleotides: TGTGCCAGCAGCAGGACTGACTACGAGCAGTACTTC. This encodes CASSRTDYEQYF.

The V and J genes are TRBV18 and TRBJ1-1; the D is unclear. CDR1 and CDR2 (germline): KGHSH, LQKENI. Trimming took 3 bases from V and 4 from J, leaving 15 bases between them. This CDR3 is built from 15 residues. The CDR3, as DNA: TGTGCCAGCTCACCCCCATGGGGTTTGAGCACTGAAGCTTTCTTT. Its protein product is CASSPPWGLSTEAFF.

The J gene is TRBJ2-7, the V gene TRBV4-2; TRBD1 aligns across 9 bases. CDR3 length equals 17 residues. Unmatched junction bases numbered 9, after V lost 3 bases and J lost 0 bases. The germline CDR1 and CDR2 sequences are LGHNA and YNFKEQ. The CDR3 loop is CASSHGRTGASSYEQYF. CDR3 DNA: TGTGCCAGCAGCCATGGACGGACAGGGGCTAGCTCCTACGAGCAGTACTTC.

This clone appeared once. The gene calls are TRBV6-5 and TRBJ2-5; D may be TRBD1 or TRBD2 (7 bases each). CDR3 length: 15 residues. CDR1 is MNHEY and CDR2 is SVGAGI in the germline V gene. V lost 2 bases, J lost 7 bases, and 17 bases lay in between. CDR3 bases: TGTGCCAGCAGTTACCCCGGCAGGGGGGGGGTGACCCAGTACTTC. Its protein product is CASSYPGRGGVTQYF.